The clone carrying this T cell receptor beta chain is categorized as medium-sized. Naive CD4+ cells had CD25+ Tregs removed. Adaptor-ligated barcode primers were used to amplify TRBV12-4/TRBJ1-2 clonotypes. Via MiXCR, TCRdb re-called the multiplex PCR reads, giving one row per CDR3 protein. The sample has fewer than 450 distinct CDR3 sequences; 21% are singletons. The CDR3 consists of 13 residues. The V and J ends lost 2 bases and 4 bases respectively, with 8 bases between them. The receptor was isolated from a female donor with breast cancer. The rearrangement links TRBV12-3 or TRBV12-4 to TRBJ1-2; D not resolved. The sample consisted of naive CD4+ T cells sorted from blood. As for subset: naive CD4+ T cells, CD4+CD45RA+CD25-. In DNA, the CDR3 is TGTGCCAGCAGTTTAAGGCCTTTCTATGGCTACACCTTC. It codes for CASSLRPFYGYTF.